This T cell receptor (beta chain) originates from a study of T cell clonality in common variable immunodeficiency. Overall study findings and caveats: CVID subjects showed higher TCRbeta clonality than healthy controls.

Method: immunoSEQ multiplex PCR; TCRdb's copy keeps in-frame clones and lacks some. The sample has some 50,000 clones, none seen only once; the top ten hold roughly 1.8%. Regarding this clone: The antigen is unknown. With the read ending 3 residues before the CDR3 end, the germline J gene is used to fill in that end.

Germline V gene data show CDR1 as SGHAT and CDR2 as FQNNGV. The CDR3 totals 14 residues. The ends were cut back, 5 bases at V and 3 bases at J, with 14 bases in the middle. The origin of this receptor is a person aged 18 to 75 in good health. Material: peripheral blood mononuclear cells. The chain recombines TRBV11-2 with TRBJ2-7, with D possibly matching TRBD2 (6 bases). The CDR3 protein is CASSASGTLYEQYF. The sequenced CDR3 bases are TGTGCCAGCAGCGCGTCCGGGACTCTCTACGAG.